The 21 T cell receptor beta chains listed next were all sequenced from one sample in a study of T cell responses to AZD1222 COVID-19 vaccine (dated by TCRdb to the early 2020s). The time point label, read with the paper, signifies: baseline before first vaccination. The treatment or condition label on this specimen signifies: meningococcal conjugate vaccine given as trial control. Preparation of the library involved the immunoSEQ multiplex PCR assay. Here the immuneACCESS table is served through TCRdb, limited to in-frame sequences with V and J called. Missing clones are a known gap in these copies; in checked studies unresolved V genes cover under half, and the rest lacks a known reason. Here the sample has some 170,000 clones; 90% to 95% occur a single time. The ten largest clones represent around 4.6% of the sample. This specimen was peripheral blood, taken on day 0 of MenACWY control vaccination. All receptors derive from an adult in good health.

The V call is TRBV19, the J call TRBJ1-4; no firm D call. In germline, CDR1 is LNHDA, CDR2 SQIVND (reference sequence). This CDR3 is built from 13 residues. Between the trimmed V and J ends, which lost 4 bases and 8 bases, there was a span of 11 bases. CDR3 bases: TGTGCCAGTAGTAAGACCGGGGTGGAAAAACTGTTTTTT. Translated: CASSKTGVEKLFF.

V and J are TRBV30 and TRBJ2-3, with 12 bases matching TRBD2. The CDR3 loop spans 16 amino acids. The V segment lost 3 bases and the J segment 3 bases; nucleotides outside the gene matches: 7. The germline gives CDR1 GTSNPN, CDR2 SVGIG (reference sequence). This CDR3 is CAWRASGRALTDTQYF. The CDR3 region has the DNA TGTGCCTGGAGGGCTAGCGGGAGGGCCTTGACAGATACGCAGTATTTT.

CDR3 sequence (DNA): TGTGCCAGCAGTTTAGACCCCTCCGGGACTAGCGACTTCTACGAGCAGTACTTC. This sequence encodes CASSLDPSGTSDFYEQYF. This chain joins TRBV27 and TRBJ2-7; 10 nucleotides match TRBD2. The trim removed 2 bases at V and 3 bases at J, leaving 13 bases unmatched. CDR1 and CDR2 (germline): MNHEY, SMNVEV (reference sequence). The CDR3 has 18 residues.

CDR3 nucleotides: TGTGCCAGTAGTAGATTGGGACAGCCTAATTCACCCCTCCACTTT. Residues: CASSRLGQPNSPLHF. The chain has TRBV19 and TRBJ1-6, with TRBD1 matching over 7 bases. This CDR3 has 15 residues. Germline V gene sequence: CDR1 LNHDA, CDR2 SQIVND (reference sequence). Unmatched junction bases numbered 6, after V lost 4 bases and J lost 6 bases.

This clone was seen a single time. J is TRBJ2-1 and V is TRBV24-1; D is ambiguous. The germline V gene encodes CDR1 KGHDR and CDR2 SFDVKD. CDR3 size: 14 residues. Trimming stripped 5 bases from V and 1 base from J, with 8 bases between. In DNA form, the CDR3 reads TGTGCCACCAGTGCAGCTGGGTCCTACAATGAGCAGTTCTTC. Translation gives CATSAAGSYNEQFF.

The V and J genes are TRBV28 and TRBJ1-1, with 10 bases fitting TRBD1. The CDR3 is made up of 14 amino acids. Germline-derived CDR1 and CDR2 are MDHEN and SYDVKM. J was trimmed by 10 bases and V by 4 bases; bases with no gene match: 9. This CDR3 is CASSSTRTGGAAFF. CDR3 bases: TGTGCCAGCAGTTCTACCCGGACAGGGGGGGCAGCTTTCTTT.

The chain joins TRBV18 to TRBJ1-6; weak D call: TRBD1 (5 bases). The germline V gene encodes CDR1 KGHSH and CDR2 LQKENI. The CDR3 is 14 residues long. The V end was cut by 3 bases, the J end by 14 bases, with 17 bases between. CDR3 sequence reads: CASSPGAGVSALHF. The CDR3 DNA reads TGTGCCAGCTCACCTGGGGCCGGGGTCAGCGCCCTCCACTTT.

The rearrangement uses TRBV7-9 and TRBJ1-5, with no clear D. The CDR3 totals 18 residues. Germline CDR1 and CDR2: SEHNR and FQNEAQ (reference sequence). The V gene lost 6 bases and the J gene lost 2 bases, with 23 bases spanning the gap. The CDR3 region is CASRARGPRGIGNQPQHF. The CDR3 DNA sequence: TGTGCCAGCAGGGCTAGAGGGCCCCGGGGTATAGGCAATCAGCCCCAGCATTTT.

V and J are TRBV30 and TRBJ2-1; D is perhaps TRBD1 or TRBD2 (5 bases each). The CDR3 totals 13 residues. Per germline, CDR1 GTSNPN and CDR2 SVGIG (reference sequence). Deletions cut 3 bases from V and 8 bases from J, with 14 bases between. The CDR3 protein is CAWSGTAGDEQFF. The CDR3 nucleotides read TGTGCCTGGAGCGGGACCGCTGGTGATGAGCAGTTCTTC. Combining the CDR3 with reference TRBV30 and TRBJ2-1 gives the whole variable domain SQTIHQWPATLVQPVGSPLSLECTVEGTSNPNLYWYRQAAGRGLQLLFYSVGIGQISSEVPQNLSASRPQDRQFILSSKKLLLSDSGFYLCAWSGTAGDEQFFGPGTRLTVL.

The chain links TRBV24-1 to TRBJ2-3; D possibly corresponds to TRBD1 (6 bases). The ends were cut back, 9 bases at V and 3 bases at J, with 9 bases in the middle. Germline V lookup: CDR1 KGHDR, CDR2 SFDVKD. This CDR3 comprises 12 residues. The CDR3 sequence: CATQGWTDTQYF. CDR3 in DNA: TGTGCCACCCAGGGGTGGACAGATACGCAGTATTTT.

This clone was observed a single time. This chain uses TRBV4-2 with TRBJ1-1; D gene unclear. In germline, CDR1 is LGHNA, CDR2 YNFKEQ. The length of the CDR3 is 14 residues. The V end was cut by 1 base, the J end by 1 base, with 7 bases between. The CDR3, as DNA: TGTGCCAGCAGCCAAGTCGACACGAACACTGAAGCTTTCTTT. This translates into CASSQVDTNTEAFF.

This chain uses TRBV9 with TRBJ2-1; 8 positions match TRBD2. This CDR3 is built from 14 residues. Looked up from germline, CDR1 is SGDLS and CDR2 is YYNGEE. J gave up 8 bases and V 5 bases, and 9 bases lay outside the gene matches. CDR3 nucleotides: TGTGCCAGCAGTTTGACCGGGACTAGTGATGAGCAGTTCTTC. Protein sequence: CASSLTGTSDEQFF.

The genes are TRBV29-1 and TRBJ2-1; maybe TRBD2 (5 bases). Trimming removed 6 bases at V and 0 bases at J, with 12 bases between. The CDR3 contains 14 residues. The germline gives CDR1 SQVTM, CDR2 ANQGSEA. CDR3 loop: CSVAHGSSYNEQFF. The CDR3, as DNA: TGCAGCGTCGCCCATGGGAGCTCCTACAATGAGCAGTTCTTC.

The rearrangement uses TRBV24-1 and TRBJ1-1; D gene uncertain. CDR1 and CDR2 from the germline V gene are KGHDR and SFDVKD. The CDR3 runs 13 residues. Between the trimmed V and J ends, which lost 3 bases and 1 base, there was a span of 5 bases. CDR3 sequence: CATSDGWNTEAFF. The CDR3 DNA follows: TGTGCCACCAGTGATGGGTGGAACACTGAAGCTTTCTTT.

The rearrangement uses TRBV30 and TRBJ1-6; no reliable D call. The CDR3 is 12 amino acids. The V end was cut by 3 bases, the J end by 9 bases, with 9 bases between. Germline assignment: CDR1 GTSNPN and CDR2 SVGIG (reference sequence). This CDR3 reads CAWSGGGSPLHF. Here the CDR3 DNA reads TGTGCCTGGAGCGGCGGCGGTTCACCCCTCCACTTT.

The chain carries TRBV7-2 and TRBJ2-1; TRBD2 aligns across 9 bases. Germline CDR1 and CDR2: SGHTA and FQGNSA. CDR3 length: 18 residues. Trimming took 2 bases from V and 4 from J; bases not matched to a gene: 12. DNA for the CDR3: TGTGCCAGCAGCTTAAATAAGGCGGGAGGGCCTCGGTACAATGAGCAGTTCTTC. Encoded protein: CASSLNKAGGPRYNEQFF.

CDR3 sequence (DNA): TGTGCCAGCAGAGGATTACAGGGATCAGATACGCAGTATTTT. It yields the protein CASRGLQGSDTQYF. The genes are TRBV27 and TRBJ2-3; D possibly corresponds to TRBD1 (6 bases). CDR1 and CDR2 from the germline V gene are MNHEY and SMNVEV (reference sequence). CDR3 length: 14 residues. The ends were cut back, 6 bases at V and 4 bases at J, with 14 bases in the middle.

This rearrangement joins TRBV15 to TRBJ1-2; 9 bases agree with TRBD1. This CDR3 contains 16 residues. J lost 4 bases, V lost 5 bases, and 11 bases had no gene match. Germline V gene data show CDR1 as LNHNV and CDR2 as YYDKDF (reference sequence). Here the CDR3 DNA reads TGTGCCACCAGCGGGACAGGGTCGGATCGTACCTATGGCTACACCTTC. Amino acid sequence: CATSGTGSDRTYGYTF.

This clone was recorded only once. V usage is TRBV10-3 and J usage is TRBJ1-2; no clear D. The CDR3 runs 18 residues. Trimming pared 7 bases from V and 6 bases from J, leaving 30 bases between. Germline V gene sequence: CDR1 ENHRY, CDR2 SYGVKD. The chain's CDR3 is CAITAMGSTSGVIDGYTF. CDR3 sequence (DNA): TGTGCCATCACGGCTATGGGCAGCACCAGTGGGGTAATAGATGGCTACACCTTC.

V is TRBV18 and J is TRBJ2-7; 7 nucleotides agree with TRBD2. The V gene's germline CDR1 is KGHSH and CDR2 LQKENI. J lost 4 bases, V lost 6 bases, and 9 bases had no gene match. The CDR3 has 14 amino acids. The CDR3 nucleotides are TGTGCCAGCTCGCCCTCTGGGGGAGGGTACGAGCAGTACTTC. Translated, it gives CASSPSGGGYEQYF.

Here the CDR3 reads CASSSQGPVYEQYF. In DNA, the CDR3 is TGTGCCAGCAGCTCCCAGGGTCCCGTCTACGAGCAGTACTTC. V is TRBV11-2 and J is TRBJ2-7; tentative D call: TRBD1 (5 bases). This CDR3 comprises 14 residues. Trimming shortened V by 4 bases and J by 3 bases, and 13 bases separated the two germline ends. Per the germline V gene, CDR1 is SGHAT and CDR2 is FQNNGV.